This T cell receptor (beta chain) was sequenced during a study of blood T cell repertoires in COVID-19. The data were produced by immunoSEQ multiplex PCR, yet TCRdb's version contains in-frame clones alone and is incomplete. The profile shows about 300,000 clones, more than 70% of them singletons. The source material was peripheral blood. The origin of this receptor is a woman between 45 and 65 years old with acute or convalescent COVID-19.

As DNA, the CDR3 is TGTGCCAGCTCCTGGGGTCAGGGGGCCTACGAGCAGTACTTC. Protein: CASSWGQGAYEQYF. This chain uses TRBV6-5 with TRBJ2-7, with 7 positions matching TRBD1. The CDR3 is made up of 14 amino acids. Germline CDR1 MNHEY, CDR2 SVGAGI. V lost 8 bases to trimming and J lost 2 bases; unmatched junction nucleotides: 9.